This is a list of T cell receptor beta chains from one sample in a study of ipilimumab plus nivolumab after autologous stem cell transplantation. Clones were sequenced by immunoSEQ multiplex PCR, and TCRdb holds only the in-frame ones, with some missing. Of about 10,000 clones in the sample, approximately 80% were seen once. The sequencing here drew on PBMCs, taken in a trial of ipilimumab plus nivolumab as post-transplant consolidation. These receptors all come from a male donor with diffuse large B-cell lymphoma. Both conserved end residues are part of each CDR3. D genes are given only for firm matches. Where a row states a size, it is once, few, many or the class of an expanded clone; other rows omit it.

J: TRBJ2-1; V: TRBV7-2; D: NA; size: NA; DNA: TGTGCCAGCAGCGCTTACGATGAGCAGTTCTTC; CDR3: CASSAYDEQFF
J: TRBJ2-7; V: TRBV2; D: NA; size: NA; DNA: TGTGCCAGCAGTGAACGGCCAGGGAGTGTCTACGAGCAGTACTTC; CDR3: CASSERPGSVYEQYF
J: TRBJ1-1; V: TRBV2; D: NA; size: NA; DNA: TGTGCCAGCAGTGAGTGGGCGAACACTGAAGCTTTCTTT; CDR3: CASSEWANTEAFF
J: TRBJ1-6; V: TRBV28; D: NA; size: NA; DNA: TGTGCCACCGCGACAGAATCGATCTATAATTCACCCCTCCACTTT; CDR3: CATATESIYNSPLHF
J: TRBJ1-2; V: TRBV6-5; D: TRBD1; size: NA; DNA: TGTGCCAGCAGTCGACAGGGAGCCACTGGCTACACCTTC; CDR3: CASSRQGATGYTF
J: TRBJ2-1; V: TRBV5-4; D: NA; size: NA; DNA: TGTGCCAGCAGCTTGGACGCGGGGGCTCACAATGAGCAGTTCTTC; CDR3: CASSLDAGAHNEQFF
J: TRBJ1-1; V: TRBV14; D: NA; size: NA; DNA: TGTGCCAGCAGCCAAGATACTGGAGTGAACACTGAAGCTTTCTTT; CDR3: CASSQDTGVNTEAFF
J: TRBJ1-4; V: TRBV5-1; D: TRBD1; size: NA; DNA: TGCGCCAGCAGCTCCCAAAGCCGGGACAGAGGTGAAAAACTGTTTTTT; CDR3: CASSSQSRDRGEKLFF
J: TRBJ1-6; V: TRBV28; D: NA; size: NA; DNA: TGTGCCAGCAGTTTATCCTACATCTATAATTCACCCCTCCACTTT; CDR3: CASSLSYIYNSPLHF
J: TRBJ2-7; V: TRBV5-5; D: TRBD1; size: NA; DNA: TGTGCCAGCAGCTTGGGCGGACAGGGCTACGAGCAGTACTTC; CDR3: CASSLGGQGYEQYF
J: TRBJ2-2; V: TRBV4-2; D: NA; size: NA; DNA: TGTGCCAGCAGCCAAGATTTTTCCAGGAGCTTAACCGGGGAGCTGTTTTTT; CDR3: CASSQDFSRSLTGELFF
J: TRBJ2-3; V: TRBV5-8; D: TRBD1; size: NA; DNA: TGTGCCAGCAGCTTGCACAGGGGGACAGATACGCAGTATTTT; CDR3: CASSLHRGTDTQYF
J: TRBJ2-1; V: TRBV5-1; D: NA; size: NA; DNA: TGCGCCAGCAGCCTGGGGGGTGAGCAGTTCTTC; CDR3: CASSLGGEQFF
J: TRBJ1-5; V: TRBV6-6; D: NA; size: NA; DNA: TGTGCCAGCAGTGTCGACCGATATCAGCCCCAGCATTTT; CDR3: CASSVDRYQPQHF
J: TRBJ2-7; V: TRBV6-6; D: TRBD1; size: NA; DNA: TGTGCCAGCAGTTACTCGGGGACAGGGAGTAGCTACGAGCAGTACTTC; CDR3: CASSYSGTGSSYEQYF
J: TRBJ1-3; V: TRBV5-1; D: NA; size: NA; DNA: TGCGCCAGCCAACCCTTCCCTCAGGGAAACACCATATATTTT; CDR3: CASQPFPQGNTIYF
J: TRBJ2-7; V: TRBV6-5; D: TRBD2; size: NA; DNA: TGTGCCAGCAGTTACTCCGGGAGCGGGGGGTACTACGAGCAGTACTTC; CDR3: CASSYSGSGGYYEQYF
J: TRBJ2-7; V: TRBV7-8; D: TRBD1; size: NA; DNA: TGTGCCAGCAGCTTATTAATCCGTTATCAGGGGGCTTACGAGCAGTACTTC; CDR3: CASSLLIRYQGAYEQYF
J: TRBJ2-2; V: TRBV27; D: TRBD1; size: NA; DNA: TGTGCCAGCAGTTTATACGTACAGGGGGCGGGCGGGGAGCTGTTTTTT; CDR3: CASSLYVQGAGGELFF
J: TRBJ2-7; V: TRBV5-1; D: NA; size: NA; DNA: TGCGCCAGCAGCGAGGACCGGATTACCTACGAGCAGTACTTC; CDR3: CASSEDRITYEQYF
J: TRBJ2-1; V: TRBV6-1; D: NA; size: NA; DNA: TGTGCCAGCAGTGAAGGGTACAATGAGCAGTTCTTC; CDR3: CASSEGYNEQFF
J: TRBJ1-4; V: TRBV5-4; D: TRBD1; size: NA; DNA: TGTGCCAGCAGCTACGGACAGGCGGGGACAACTAATGAAAAACTGTTTTTT; CDR3: CASSYGQAGTTNEKLFF
J: TRBJ2-3; V: TRBV7-9; D: TRBD2; size: few; DNA: TGTGCCAGCAGTCTAGCGGGGAGCACAGATACGCAGTATTTT; CDR3: CASSLAGSTDTQYF
J: TRBJ2-1; V: TRBV28; D: TRBD2; size: NA; DNA: TGTGCCAGCAGTTTAACCCCAGCGGGGGGGTTGGATGAGCAGTTCTTC; CDR3: CASSLTPAGGLDEQFF
J: TRBJ2-1; V: TRBV5-1; D: NA; size: NA; DNA: TGCGCCAGCAGCTTGCGTCTCAAAGGCTTTGGCGATGAGCAGTTCTTC; CDR3: CASSLRLKGFGDEQFF
J: TRBJ2-2; V: TRBV2; D: TRBD1; size: NA; DNA: TGTGCCAGCAGTGAACCTAGGGCAGGGGGAGTTGGGGAGCTGTTTTTT; CDR3: CASSEPRAGGVGELFF
J: TRBJ2-7; V: TRBV28; D: TRBD1; size: few; DNA: TGTGCCAGCCAAGTAGGGACAGCGAGCTCCTACGAGCAGTACTTC; CDR3: CASQVGTASSYEQYF
J: TRBJ1-1; V: TRBV19; D: TRBD1; size: NA; DNA: TGTGCCAGTAGTACCTTACAGGGGGTGAACACTGAAGCTTTCTTT; CDR3: CASSTLQGVNTEAFF
J: TRBJ1-6; V: TRBV27; D: NA; size: NA; DNA: TGTGCCAGCAGTTTAGGGGAGAGGCCCGGATATAATTCACCCCTCCACTTT; CDR3: CASSLGERPGYNSPLHF
J: TRBJ2-5; V: TRBV11-2; D: NA; size: medium-sized; DNA: TGTGCCAGCAGTCTCAGTGTTTCGGGACAAGAGACCCAGTACTTC; CDR3: CASSLSVSGQETQYF
J: TRBJ1-5; V: TRBV30; D: TRBD1; size: NA; DNA: TGTGCCTGGAGTGTATCAGGGGGACGTCAGCCCCAGCATTTT; CDR3: CAWSVSGGRQPQHF
J: TRBJ2-2; V: TRBV2; D: TRBD1; size: once; DNA: TGTGCCAGCAGGCAGGGGGCTTCCGGGGAGCTGTTTTTT; CDR3: CASRQGASGELFF
J: TRBJ2-7; V: TRBV9; D: NA; size: NA; DNA: TGTGCCAGCAGCGTACAGGATTTACCCTACGAGCAGTACTTC; CDR3: CASSVQDLPYEQYF
J: TRBJ1-5; V: TRBV30; D: NA; size: once; DNA: TGTGCCTGGAGTGGTTCCCGAATCAGCAGCAATCAGCCCCAGCATTTT; CDR3: CAWSGSRISSNQPQHF
J: TRBJ2-1; V: TRBV7-9; D: NA; size: NA; DNA: TGTGCCAGCACCAGTGGGGGCGGCCGGGGCAATGAGCAGTTCTTC; CDR3: CASTSGGGRGNEQFF
J: TRBJ2-1; V: TRBV11-2; D: NA; size: few; DNA: TGTGCCAGCAGCTCATCGGGACGGACTTACAATGAGCAGTTCTTC; CDR3: CASSSSGRTYNEQFF
J: TRBJ2-5; V: TRBV5-1; D: TRBD1; size: few; DNA: TGCGCCAGCAGCTTCTCCCCGACAGGGAGAGAGACCCAGTACTTC; CDR3: CASSFSPTGRETQYF
J: TRBJ1-6; V: TRBV6-5; D: TRBD1; size: few; DNA: TGTGCCAGCAGTTGGATCGCCGGGGACAGGGGTTCACCCCTCCACTTT; CDR3: CASSWIAGDRGSPLHF
J: TRBJ2-1; V: TRBV7-2; D: TRBD1; size: few; DNA: TGTGCCAGCAGGAACCGGGACAGGGATAAAAATGAGCAGTTCTTC; CDR3: CASRNRDRDKNEQFF
J: TRBJ2-7; V: TRBV29-1; D: NA; size: once; DNA: TGCAGCGTCTTTCGGGGCAGGGGTCGCGAGCAGTACTTC; CDR3: CSVFRGRGREQYF
J: TRBJ2-1; V: TRBV5-1; D: TRBD2; size: NA; DNA: TGCGCCAGCATTCTACTAGCGGGGGCCGACAATGAGCAGTTCTTC; CDR3: CASILLAGADNEQFF
J: TRBJ1-6; V: TRBV28; D: NA; size: few; DNA: TGTGCCAGCACCCCGGCCATGCGATGGTCTTCACCCCTCCACTTT; CDR3: CASTPAMRWSSPLHF